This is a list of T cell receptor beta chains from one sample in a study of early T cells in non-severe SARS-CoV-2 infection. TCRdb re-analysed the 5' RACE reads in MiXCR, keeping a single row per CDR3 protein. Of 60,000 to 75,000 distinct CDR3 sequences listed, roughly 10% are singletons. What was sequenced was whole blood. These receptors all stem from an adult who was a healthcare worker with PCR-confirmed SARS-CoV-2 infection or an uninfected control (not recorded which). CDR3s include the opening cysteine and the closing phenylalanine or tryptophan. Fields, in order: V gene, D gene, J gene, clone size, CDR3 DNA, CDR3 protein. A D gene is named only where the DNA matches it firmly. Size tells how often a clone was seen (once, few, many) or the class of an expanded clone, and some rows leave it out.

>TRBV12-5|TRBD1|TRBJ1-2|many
TGTGCTAGTGGTACCGGACAGGGGACCAACTATGGCTACACCTTC
CASGTGQGTNYGYTF
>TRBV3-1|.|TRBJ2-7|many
TGTGCCAGCAGCAAACAAGAGTACGAGCAGTACTTC
CASSKQEYEQYF
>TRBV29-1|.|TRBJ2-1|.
TGCAGCGTAGGTTCACCCGGGACGGGAAACTACAATGAGCAGTTCTTC
CSVGSPGTGNYNEQFF
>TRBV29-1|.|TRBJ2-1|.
TGCAGCGTTGATTCGGCTCGTAATGAGCAGTTCTTC
CSVDSARNEQFF
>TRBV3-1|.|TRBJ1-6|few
TGTGCCAGCAGCCACTACAAACCTGGTAGGAGCGACTTT
CASSHYKPGRSDF
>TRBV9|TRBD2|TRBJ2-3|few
TGTGCCAGCAGCGTAGGACTAGCGGATACAGATACGCAGTATTTT
CASSVGLADTDTQYF
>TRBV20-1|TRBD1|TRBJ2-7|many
TGCAGTGCTGACCAGGGGGCGACGAGCTCCTACGAGCAGTACTTC
CSADQGATSSYEQYF
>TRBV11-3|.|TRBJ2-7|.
TGTGCCAGCAGCTTAGATCTAAGCTACGAGCAGTACTTC
CASSLDLSYEQYF
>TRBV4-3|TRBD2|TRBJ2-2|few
TGCGCCAGCAGCCAAGATCCCCAGCGGGGGGGTAACACCGGGGAGCTGTTTTTT
CASSQDPQRGGNTGELFF
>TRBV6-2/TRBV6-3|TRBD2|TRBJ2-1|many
TGTGCCAGCAGCTTTCGGGGAGGGAGCTCCTACAATGAGCAGTTCTTC
CASSFRGGSSYNEQFF
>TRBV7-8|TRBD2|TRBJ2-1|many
TGTGCCAGCAGCCCTCTAGCGGGAGATTACAATGAGCAGTTCTTC
CASSPLAGDYNEQFF
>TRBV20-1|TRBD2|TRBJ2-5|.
TGCAGTGCTAACCCTATAGCGGGAGATGAGACCCAGTACTTC
CSANPIAGDETQYF
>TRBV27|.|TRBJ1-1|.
TGTGCCAGCAGTTGGCGCATGAACACTGAAGCTTTCTTT
CASSWRMNTEAFF
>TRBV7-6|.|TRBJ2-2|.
TGTGCCAGCAGCCCCGGACAAGTATACACCGGGGAGCTGTTTTTT
CASSPGQVYTGELFF
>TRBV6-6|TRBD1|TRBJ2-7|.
TGTGCCAGCAGCCGGATACAGGGGGACGAGCAGTACTTC
CASSRIQGDEQYF
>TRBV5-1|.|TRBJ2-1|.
TGCGCCAGCAGCTTGGTGGACAGCTCCTACAATGAGCAGTTCTTC
CASSLVDSSYNEQFF
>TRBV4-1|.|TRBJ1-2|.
TGCGCCAGCAGCCAAGACCTCCATAGGACCAGCTACACCTTC
CASSQDLHRTSYTF
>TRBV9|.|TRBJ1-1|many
TGTGCCAGCAGCGTGGGGGCGGATAACACTGAAGCTTTCTTT
CASSVGADNTEAFF
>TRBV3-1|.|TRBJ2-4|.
TGTGCCAGCAGCCAAAACGACGGAAACATTCAGTACTTC
CASSQNDGNIQYF
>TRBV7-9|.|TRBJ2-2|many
TGTGCCGCAGCTGGGGACGCGAACACCGGGGAGCTGTTTTTT
CAAAGDANTGELFF
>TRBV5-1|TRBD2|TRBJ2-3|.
TGCGCCAGCAGCTTGACAGCCAGCGGGGGGGCCGGAGATACGCAGTATTTT
CASSLTASGGAGDTQYF
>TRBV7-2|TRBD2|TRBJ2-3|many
TGTGCCAGCAGCTCACTAAACTTCCCGGGACTAGTTCCAGATACGCAGTATTTT
CASSSLNFPGLVPDTQYF
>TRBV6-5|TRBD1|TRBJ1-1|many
TGTGCCAGCAGGACGGGACAGGGGCCTATGGTGAACACTGAAGCTTTCTTT
CASRTGQGPMVNTEAFF
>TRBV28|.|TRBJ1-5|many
TGTGCCAGCAGTTTAGGGGGCCGACAGCCCCAGCATTTT
CASSLGGRQPQHF
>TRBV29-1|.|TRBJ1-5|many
TGCAGCGTTGGGGAAAGGGGCAATCAGCCCCAGCATTTT
CSVGERGNQPQHF
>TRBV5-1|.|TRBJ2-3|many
TGCGCCAGCAGTCGAAGCGGTACTACCAACACAGATACGCAGTATTTT
CASSRSGTTNTDTQYF
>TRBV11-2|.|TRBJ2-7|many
TGTGCCAGCAGCACATGGGGGATCTACGAGCAGTACTTC
CASSTWGIYEQYF
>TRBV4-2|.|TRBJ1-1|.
TGTGCCAGCTCCATAGTGGACAGTCAGTACTACACTGAAGCTTTCTTT
CASSIVDSQYYTEAFF
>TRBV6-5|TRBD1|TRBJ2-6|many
TGTGCCAGCAGTTCGACAGGGGGCCTGGCTGGGGCCAACGTCCTGACTTTC
CASSSTGGLAGANVLTF
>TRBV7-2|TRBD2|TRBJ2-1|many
TGTGCCAGCAGCTTGGGACTAGGCTCCTACAATGAGCAGTTCTTC
CASSLGLGSYNEQFF
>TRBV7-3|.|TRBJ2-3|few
TGTGCCAGCAGCCCCACACCAGGGAGAACAGATACGCAGTATTTT
CASSPTPGRTDTQYF
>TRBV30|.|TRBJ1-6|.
TGTGCCTGGAGTGCAAATGGGCAGGGAAAAACACCCCTCCACTTT
CAWSANGQGKTPLHF
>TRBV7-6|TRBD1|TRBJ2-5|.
TGTGCCAGCAGCCCACCGACAGGGCCGGGTGAGACCCAGTACTTC
CASSPPTGPGETQYF
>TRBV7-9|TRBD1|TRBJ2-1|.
TGTGCCAGCAGCCCGGACAGGGGCCACAATGAGCAGTTCTTC
CASSPDRGHNEQFF
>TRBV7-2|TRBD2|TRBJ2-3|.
TGTGCCAGCAGCTTAGTACGGTTAGCGGGGGGGAGCACAGATACGCAGTATTTT
CASSLVRLAGGSTDTQYF
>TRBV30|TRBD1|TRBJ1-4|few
TGTGCCTGGAGTGCCCGACAGGGGCTCTGGAGAGGAAAACTGTTTTTT
CAWSARQGLWRGKLFF
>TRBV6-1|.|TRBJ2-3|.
TGTGCCAGCAGGAGGGGGGGGAGAACTAGCACAGATACGCAGTATTTT
CASRRGGRTSTDTQYF
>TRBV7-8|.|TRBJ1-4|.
TGTGCCAGCCAGCGGGGTACAACTAATGAAAAACTGTTTTTT
CASQRGTTNEKLFF
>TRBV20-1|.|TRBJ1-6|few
TGCAGTGCTAGCGGGACACCCGTTGGGGATTCACCCCTCCACTTT
CSASGTPVGDSPLHF
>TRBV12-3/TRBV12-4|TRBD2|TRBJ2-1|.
TGTGTCAGCAGTCCCTGGACTAGCTTCAATGAGCAGTTCTTC
CVSSPWTSFNEQFF
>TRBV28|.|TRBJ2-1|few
TGTGCCAGCAGTTCAGCTGCAGGGACGGCTCGCAATGAGCAGTTCTTC
CASSSAAGTARNEQFF
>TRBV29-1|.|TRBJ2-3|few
TGCAGCGTTGAGGAGCAGGCTGGGAATACGCAGTATTTT
CSVEEQAGNTQYF
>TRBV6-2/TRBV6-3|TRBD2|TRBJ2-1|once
TGTGCCAGCAGTTACGGCCTAGCGGGAATAAGCTCCTACAATGAGCAGTTCTTC
CASSYGLAGISSYNEQFF
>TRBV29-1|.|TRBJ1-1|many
TGCAGCGGGGGCGGAGGCTGGGGCATGAACACTGAAGCTTTCTTT
CSGGGGWGMNTEAFF
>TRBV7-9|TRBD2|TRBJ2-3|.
TGTGCCAGCAGCCAGCCCGGGACTAGGGTTGATACGCAGTATTTT
CASSQPGTRVDTQYF